The rows below give T cell receptor beta chains drawn from one sample of a study of regulatory T cells in long-lasting Graves disease. Via MiXCR, TCRdb re-called the multiplex PCR reads, giving one row per CDR3 protein. Counted here are around 450,000 distinct CDR3 sequences, roughly 17% occurring once; the ten biggest clones make up 10% to 15%. Another study also made use of these data, one on T cells in Graves' hyperthyroidism and ophthalmopathy.

The sequencing here drew on peripheral blood mononuclear cells (PBMCs), taken at new diagnosis, from a patient treated with antithyroid drugs. The receptors shown here come from a man in his forties with Graves disease. CDR3s include the opening cysteine and the closing phenylalanine or tryptophan. The order of the fields is V gene, D gene, clone size, J gene, CDR3 protein, CDR3 DNA. The D gene is left open where the match is weak. Where a row states a size, it is once, few, many or the class of an expanded clone; other rows omit it.

>TRBV2|-|-|TRBJ1-1
CASRAGDGGTEAFF
TGTGCCAGCCGGGCGGGCGACGGGGGCACTGAAGCTTTCTTT
>TRBV7-2|-|few|TRBJ1-2
CASSLRVGQKKNYGYTF
TGTGCCAGCAGCTTACGAGTGGGGCAGAAAAAAAACTATGGCTACACCTTC
>TRBV5-1|-|-|TRBJ1-3
CASTEGVSSGNTIYF
TGCGCCAGCACCGAGGGTGTCAGCTCTGGAAACACCATATATTTT
>TRBV20-1|-|many|TRBJ1-1
CSARKTADTEAFF
TGCAGTGCTAGGAAGACAGCAGACACTGAAGCTTTCTTT
>TRBV20-1|TRBD2|many|TRBJ2-7
CSAEGLAALSSYEQYF
TGCAGTGCTGAGGGACTAGCGGCCTTAAGCTCCTACGAGCAGTACTTC
>TRBV19|TRBD2|-|TRBJ2-7
CASSPFERSSGSPNEQYF
TGTGCCAGTAGCCCCTTCGAGAGGTCTAGCGGGAGTCCCAATGAGCAGTACTTC
>TRBV16|-|-|TRBJ1-1
CASSQSVNTEAFF
TGTGCCAGCAGCCAATCGGTCAACACTGAAGCTTTCTTT
>TRBV28|TRBD1|-|TRBJ2-7
CASSLPGQGAIYEQYF
TGTGCCAGCAGTTTGCCCGGACAGGGGGCAATTTACGAGCAGTACTTC
>TRBV29-1|TRBD2|-|TRBJ2-5
CSVGAGLAGGIETQYF
TGCAGCGTTGGTGCTGGCCTAGCGGGAGGAATAGAGACCCAGTACTTC
>TRBV24-1|-|many|TRBJ2-2
CATSDAGQPTGELFF
TGTGCCACCAGTGATGCGGGACAACCCACCGGGGAGCTGTTTTTT
>TRBV6-2/TRBV6-3|-|many|TRBJ2-3
CASSRIVSGSSYTDTQYF
TGTGCCAGCTCCCGGATCGTGTCGGGTTCTTCCTACACAGATACGCAGTATTTT
>TRBV28|TRBD1|many|TRBJ2-2
CASLRTGRTGELFF
TGTGCCAGCCTTAGGACAGGGCGAACCGGGGAGCTGTTTTTT
>TRBV2|-|many|TRBJ2-1
CASRTGGNEQFF
TGTGCCAGCAGGACCGGAGGCAATGAGCAGTTCTTC
>TRBV2|TRBD2|many|TRBJ2-5
CASSPRGGIGETQYF
TGTGCCAGCAGTCCCCGGGGGGGAATAGGAGAGACCCAGTACTTC
>TRBV28|-|many|TRBJ1-2
CASSLFWGYYGYTF
TGTGCCAGCAGTTTATTTTGGGGTTACTATGGCTACACCTTC
>TRBV6-1|TRBD2|-|TRBJ2-3
CASTPGTSGRAATQYF
TGTGCCAGCACTCCAGGGACTAGCGGGAGGGCCGCTACGCAGTATTTT
>TRBV6-2/TRBV6-3|-|many|TRBJ2-1
CASSYWRSSYNEQFF
TGTGCCAGCAGTTACTGGCGGAGCTCCTACAATGAGCAGTTCTTC
>TRBV4-1|-|few|TRBJ2-3
CASSQEGIGSTDTQYF
TGCGCCAGCAGCCAAGAAGGAATCGGTAGCACAGATACGCAGTATTTT
>TRBV5-1|-|-|TRBJ1-1
CASSLGSGGGTEAFF
TGCGCCAGCAGCTTGGGTAGCGGGGGGGGCACTGAAGCTTTCTTT
>TRBV20-1|TRBD1|many|TRBJ2-7
CSANDRAYEQYF
TGCAGTGCCAACGACAGGGCCTACGAGCAGTACTTC
>TRBV2|-|many|TRBJ1-1
CASMLIHTEAFF
TGTGCCAGCATGCTCATACACACTGAAGCTTTCTTT
>TRBV2|TRBD2|many|TRBJ2-1
CASSEEPAGVTYNEQFF
TGTGCCAGCAGTGAAGAGCCGGCGGGAGTCACCTACAATGAGCAGTTCTTC
>TRBV7-9|-|many|TRBJ2-3
CASSRLHSTDTQYF
TGTGCCAGCAGCCGTTTACATAGCACAGATACGCAGTATTTT
>TRBV28|TRBD2|-|TRBJ2-1
CASSDRGVTYNEQFF
TGTGCCAGCAGTGACCGGGGGGTCACCTACAATGAGCAGTTCTTC
>TRBV7-3|-|few|TRBJ2-3
CASSITGLPSTDTQYF
TGTGCCAGCAGCATAACAGGGTTACCTAGCACAGATACGCAGTATTTT
>TRBV7-9|-|-|TRBJ1-4
CASRGTAATNEKLFF
TGTGCCAGCAGGGGAACAGCCGCAACTAATGAAAAACTGTTTTTT
>TRBV6-1|TRBD1|many|TRBJ1-1
CASRTGLNTEAFF
TGTGCCAGCAGGACAGGGCTTAACACTGAAGCTTTCTTT
>TRBV28|-|few|TRBJ2-5
CASSWMGARETQYF
TGTGCCAGCAGTTGGATGGGGGCGCGAGAGACCCAGTACTTC
>TRBV12-3/TRBV12-4|TRBD1|-|TRBJ2-7
CASRGDRVYDEQYF
TGTGCCAGCAGGGGGGACAGGGTCTACGACGAGCAGTACTTC
>TRBV24-1|-|many|TRBJ2-1
CATSDTSPLGQFF
TGTGCCACCAGTGACACTAGCCCCCTAGGGCAGTTCTTC
>TRBV20-1|TRBD2|-|TRBJ2-1
CSAGGGRVYNEQFF
TGCAGTGCAGGAGGCGGGAGGGTCTACAATGAGCAGTTCTTC
>TRBV7-9|TRBD1|-|TRBJ1-4
CASRSGGHEKLFF
TGTGCCAGCAGGTCAGGGGGTCACGAAAAACTGTTTTTT
>TRBV5-1|TRBD1|few|TRBJ2-5
CASSQDRGQETQYF
TGCGCCAGCAGCCAGGACAGGGGCCAAGAGACCCAGTACTTC
>TRBV6-1|-|many|TRBJ1-2
CASSPHLRGGYTF
TGTGCCAGCAGCCCTCATCTAAGAGGGGGCTACACCTTC
>TRBV20-1|-|many|TRBJ1-5
CSASRTDQPQHF
TGCAGTGCTAGCCGGACAGATCAGCCCCAGCATTTT
>TRBV6-5|TRBD1|many|TRBJ2-7
CASSCRDRACEQYF
TGTGCCAGCAGTTGCCGGGACAGAGCCTGCGAGCAGTACTTC
>TRBV30|TRBD1|few|TRBJ1-2
CAWTLQGGLRGYTF
TGTGCCTGGACCCTCCAGGGGGGCCTTCGGGGCTACACCTTC
>TRBV20-1|-|few|TRBJ2-2
CRVLGLNGELFF
TGCAGAGTGCTGGGCTTGAACGGGGAGCTGTTTTTT
>TRBV28|-|many|TRBJ2-7
CASSLRGNEQYF
TGTGCCAGCAGTTTAAGGGGGAACGAGCAGTACTTC
>TRBV3-1|-|many|TRBJ2-7
CASSQDPTSYEQYF
TGTGCCAGCAGCCAAGATCCGACTAGTTACGAGCAGTACTTC
>TRBV30|-|few|TRBJ2-2
CAWSGRVYTGELFF
TGTGCCTGGAGTGGGCGGGTATACACCGGGGAGCTGTTTTTT
>TRBV3-1|-|-|TRBJ2-7
CASSQTGDWAYEQYF
TGTGCCAGCAGCCAAACCGGGGACTGGGCCTACGAGCAGTACTTC
>TRBV10-2|TRBD1|few|TRBJ1-4
CASSPTGAETEKLFF
TGCGCCAGCAGTCCCACAGGGGCAGAGACTGAAAAACTGTTTTTT
>TRBV15|-|few|TRBJ2-5
CATSRGQAQETQYF
TGTGCCACCAGCAGAGGACAGGCCCAAGAGACCCAGTACTTC
>TRBV12-3/TRBV12-4|-|many|TRBJ1-5
CASSISGGGSNQPQHF
TGTGCCAGCAGCATAAGTGGGGGGGGGAGCAATCAGCCCCAGCATTTT
>TRBV7-8|-|many|TRBJ1-2
CASTLGGSNYGYTF
TGTGCCAGCACGCTCGGCGGATCTAACTATGGCTACACCTTC
>TRBV24-1|-|many|TRBJ2-3
CATKAGAYTDTQYF
TGTGCCACCAAGGCAGGAGCTTACACAGATACGCAGTATTTT
>TRBV28|TRBD2|many|TRBJ2-2
CASSSSGTGELFF
TGTGCCAGCAGTTCTAGCGGCACCGGGGAGCTGTTTTTT
>TRBV13|TRBD1|-|TRBJ2-7
CASSHTGTGSYEQYF
TGTGCCAGCAGCCATACCGGGACAGGATCCTACGAGCAGTACTTC
>TRBV2|-|many|TRBJ1-2
CASRTDSYGYTF
TGTGCCAGCAGAACGGACAGTTATGGCTACACCTTC
>TRBV11-3|-|many|TRBJ2-7
CASSSPGEGLREQYF
TGTGCCAGCAGCTCCCCCGGTGAGGGTCTGAGGGAGCAGTACTTC
>TRBV2|TRBD2|few|TRBJ2-2
CASSGLARNTGELFF
TGTGCCAGCAGTGGACTAGCGCGGAACACCGGGGAGCTGTTTTTT
>TRBV27|TRBD2|-|TRBJ2-1
CASSSPGLAGVISYNEQFF
TGTGCCAGCAGTTCTCCGGGACTAGCGGGAGTCATCTCCTACAATGAGCAGTTCTTC
>TRBV7-9|-|-|TRBJ2-7
CASSLAQGVEQYF
TGTGCCAGCAGCTTAGCGCAAGGGGTCGAGCAGTACTTC
>TRBV15|-|many|TRBJ1-1
CATSRLGGVNTEAFF
TGTGCCACCAGCAGGTTAGGTGGGGTTAACACTGAAGCTTTCTTT